This T cell receptor beta chain is drawn from a study of CD8 T cells in ankylosing spondylitis. Study results and caveats: Enrichment of disease-linked clones was reportedly significant in matched ankylosing spondylitis synovial fluid. Within ankylosing spondylitis blood, a TCR beta motif made up of roughly eight highly homologous variants appeared to be characteristic.

V was pared by 0 bases and J by 3 bases, with 11 bases between. Germline CDR1 SGHRS, CDR2 YFSETQ. This CDR3 has 15 residues. There are many counts of this clonotype. The target antigen is unknown. Preparation of TCR beta libraries was done by quantitative 5'-RACE with molecular barcodes. TCRdb re-derived calls from the 5' RACE reads in MiXCR, one entry per CDR3 protein. The repertoire holds approximately 400,000 distinct CDR3 sequences, with about a sixth as singletons. This clonotype was obtained from a male donor with ankylosing spondylitis. The V gene is TRBV5-1, the J gene TRBJ2-3; tentatively, D is TRBD1 (6 bases). The specimen was blood, either unsorted or a sorted T cell fraction (not recorded which). The CDR3 sequence is CASSLGSRGTDTQYF. The CDR3 DNA sequence: TGCGCCAGCAGCTTGGGTTCGAGGGGGACAGATACGCAGTATTTT.